This entry lists 11 T cell receptor beta chains sequenced from one sample in a study of T cell responses to AZD1222 COVID-19 vaccine. Method: immunoSEQ multiplex PCR; TCRdb's copy keeps in-frame clones and lacks some. The sample holds about 110,000 clones; 91% are singletons and the top ten take roughly 7%. This specimen was peripheral blood, taken on day 0 of AZD1222 vaccination. Receptors originate from an adult in good health.

V usage is TRBV4-1 and J usage is TRBJ1-6; perhaps TRBD1 as D (5 bases). The V gene's germline CDR1 is MGHRA and CDR2 YSYEKL. The CDR3 has 15 amino acids. The V gene lost 4 bases and the J gene lost 6 bases, with 13 bases spanning the gap. The CDR3 reads CASSRGQGPNSPLHF. As DNA, the CDR3 is TGCGCCAGCAGCCGAGGACAAGGCCCTAATTCACCCCTCCACTTT.

The chain is built from TRBV7-2 and TRBJ2-5, with TRBD2 matching over 11 bases. This CDR3 contains 15 residues. Losses at the gene ends were 6 bases for V and 2 bases for J; bases not matched to a gene: 5. CDR1 and CDR2 from the germline V gene are SGHTA and FQGNSA. The CDR3 bases are TGTGCCAGCAGTCCTGGGACTAGCGGACAAGAGACCCAGTACTTC. This sequence encodes CASSPGTSGQETQYF.

This clone showed up just once. CDR3 amino acids: CSVAPGNAGNTIYF. In DNA, the CDR3 is TGCAGCGTTGCTCCGGGCAACGCTGGAAACACCATATATTTT. The chain is built from TRBV29-1 and TRBJ1-3; no clear D gene. Looked up from germline, CDR1 is SQVTM and CDR2 is ANQGSEA. The CDR3 sequence is 14 residues long. V was cut by 4 bases and J by 2 bases, with 12 bases left in between.

The chain couples TRBV5-4 to TRBJ2-2; TRBD2 might be the D (6 bases). V dropped 4 bases and J dropped 3 bases, with 16 bases sitting between them. The CDR3 sequence is 16 residues long. The V gene's germline CDR1 is SGHNT and CDR2 YYREEE (reference sequence). This CDR3 reads CASSPFWRGHTGELFF. In DNA, the CDR3 is TGTGCCAGCAGCCCTTTCTGGCGGGGTCACACCGGGGAGCTGTTTTTT.

The chain uses TRBV15 and TRBJ2-2; 7 bases fit TRBD2. The germline V gene encodes CDR1 LNHNV and CDR2 YYDKDF (reference sequence). The CDR3 has 16 amino acids. Germline trimming cut 1 base from V and 4 bases from J; bases unmatched to any gene: 6. Here the CDR3 reads CATSRGRGTSTGELFF. CDR3 sequence (DNA): TGTGCCACCAGCAGAGGGCGGGGGACCTCCACCGGGGAGCTGTTTTTT.

This chain uses TRBV19 with TRBJ2-1, with 13 bases fitting TRBD2. V dropped 5 bases and J dropped 8; count of bases not matched to a gene: 12. Looked up from germline, CDR1 is LNHDA and CDR2 is SQIVND (reference sequence). This CDR3 is built from 17 residues. The CDR3 DNA sequence: TGTGCCAGTAGTCCACGGACTAGCGGGAGTTTACCCCATGAGCAGTTCTTC. This translates into CASSPRTSGSLPHEQFF.

The chain combines TRBV6-2 or TRBV6-3 with TRBJ2-7; 10 nucleotides match TRBD2. This CDR3 spans 15 amino acids. Germline V gives CDR1 MNHEY, CDR2 SVGEGT. The J segment lost 5 bases and the V segment lost 0 bases, leaving 4 bases of the junction unmatched. The CDR3, as DNA: TGTGCCAGCAGTTACTCGAGCGGGGGGGCCGACGAGCAGTACTTC. As protein: CASSYSSGGADEQYF.

The chain joins TRBV12-3 or TRBV12-4 to TRBJ2-7; D is uncertain. The V and J ends lost 1 base and 2 bases respectively, with 6 bases between them. CDR3 length equals 13 residues. The CDR3 protein is CASSLVRAYEQYF. The DNA of the CDR3 is TGTGCCAGCAGTTTAGTTCGGGCCTACGAGCAGTACTTC.

The gene calls are TRBV9 and TRBJ1-3; D gene uncertain. The ends were cut back, 0 bases at V and 0 bases at J, with 7 bases in the middle. Germline lookup yields CDR1 SGDLS and CDR2 YYNGEE. The CDR3 has 15 residues. For the CDR3, the DNA is TGTGCCAGCAGCGTAGGCCTCTCCTCTGGAAACACCATATATTTT. Residues: CASSVGLSSGNTIYF.

The chain has TRBV6-5 and TRBJ2-3; 8 positions match TRBD2. CDR1 MNHEY and CDR2 SVGAGI come from the germline V gene. The CDR3 is made up of 14 amino acids. After removal of 0 bases from V and 5 bases from J, the junction contained 1 base not matched to a gene. The CDR3 region is CASSYSGTRDTQYF. In DNA form, the CDR3 reads TGTGCCAGCAGTTACTCCGGGACTAGAGATACGCAGTATTTT.

The genes are TRBV7-2 and TRBJ1-5, with TRBD1 matching over 10 bases. The junction had 5 bases not matched to a gene; V was cut back by 1 base and J by 5 bases. CDR1 SGHTA and CDR2 FQGNSA come from the germline V gene. The CDR3 has 16 residues. The CDR3 reads CASSLGTGGLYQPQHF. Written as DNA, the CDR3 is TGTGCCAGCAGCTTAGGGACAGGGGGTTTGTATCAGCCCCAGCATTTT.